Detailed here is one T cell receptor beta chain. Only in-frame clones appear in the TCRdb table, and some are missing; sequencing was by immunoSEQ multiplex PCR. The repertoire includes about 2,000 clones, just over 85% of them detected once, and approximately 11% sits in the top ten. CDR3 length equals 14 residues. Germline values: CDR1 MNHNS, CDR2 SASEGT. The V end was cut by 2 bases, the J end by 7 bases, with 15 bases between. The sample originates from a study of immune evolution from preneoplasia to lung adenocarcinoma. Sequencing was done on a sample of FFPE adjacent normal lung tissue. The source of this sequence is a person aged 65-85 years with lung adenocarcinoma. The J gene is TRBJ2-7, the V gene TRBV6-1; TRBD2 might be the D (5 bases). The CDR3 DNA is TGTGCCAGCAGTGAATTCAAGACGGGGAGAGAGCAGTACTTC. As protein: CASSEFKTGREQYF.